The TCR beta chain described here comes from a study of T cell changes during pregnancy in multiple sclerosis. Profiling relied on immunoSEQ multiplex PCR, and the TCRdb table lists in-frame clones only, not all of them. Among some 110,000 clones, 92% were seen once, and the ten largest hold roughly 1.4%. CDR1 and CDR2 (germline): SGHDN, FVKESK. This CDR3 has 13 amino acids. V was cut by 5 bases and J by 3 bases, with 9 bases left in between. Sequencing used peripheral blood, obtained in the third trimester of pregnancy. The chain recombines TRBV14 with TRBJ2-3; D possibly corresponds to TRBD1 (5 bases). This TCR was recovered from a female donor with multiple sclerosis, enrolled in a pregnancy study. The CDR3 nucleotides read TGTGCCAGCAGCAACTCAGGGACAGATACGCAGTATTTT. Translating it yields CASSNSGTDTQYF.